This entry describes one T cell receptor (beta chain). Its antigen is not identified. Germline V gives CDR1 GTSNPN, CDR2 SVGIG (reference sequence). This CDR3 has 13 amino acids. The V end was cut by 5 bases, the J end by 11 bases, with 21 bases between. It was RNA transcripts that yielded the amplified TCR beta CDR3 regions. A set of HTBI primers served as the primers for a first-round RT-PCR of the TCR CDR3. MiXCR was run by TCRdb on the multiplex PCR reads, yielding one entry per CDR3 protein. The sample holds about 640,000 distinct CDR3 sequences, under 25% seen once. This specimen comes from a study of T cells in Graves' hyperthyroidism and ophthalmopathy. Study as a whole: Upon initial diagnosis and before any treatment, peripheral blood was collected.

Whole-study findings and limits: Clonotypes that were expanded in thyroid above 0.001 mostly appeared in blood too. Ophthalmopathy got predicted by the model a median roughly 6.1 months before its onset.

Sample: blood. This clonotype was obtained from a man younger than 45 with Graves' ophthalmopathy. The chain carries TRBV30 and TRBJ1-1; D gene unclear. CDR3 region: CAWEKNPLALAFF. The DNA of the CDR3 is TGTGCCTGGGAGAAGAATCCCTTGGCGTTGGCTTTCTTT.